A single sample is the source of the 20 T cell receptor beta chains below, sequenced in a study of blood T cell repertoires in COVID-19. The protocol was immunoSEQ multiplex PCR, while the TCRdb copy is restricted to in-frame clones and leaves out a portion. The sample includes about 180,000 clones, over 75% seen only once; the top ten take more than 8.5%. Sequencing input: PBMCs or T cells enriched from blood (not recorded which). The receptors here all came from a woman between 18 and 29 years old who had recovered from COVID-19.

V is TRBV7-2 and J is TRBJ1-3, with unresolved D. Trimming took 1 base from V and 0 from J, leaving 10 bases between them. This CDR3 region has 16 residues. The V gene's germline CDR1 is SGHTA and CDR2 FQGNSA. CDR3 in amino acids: CASSLVGGNSGNTIYF. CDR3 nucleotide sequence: TGTGCCAGCAGCTTAGTTGGAGGGAACTCTGGAAACACCATATATTTT.

DNA of the CDR3: TGCGCCAGCAGCCAAGTACTAGCGGGGGGGCGGAGAAACATTCAGTACTTC. Its protein is CASSQVLAGGRRNIQYF. The V gene is TRBV4-3, the J gene TRBJ2-4; 13 nucleotides match TRBD2. Trimming took 1 base from V and 6 from J; bases not matched to a gene: 6. Germline V gene sequence: CDR1 LGHNA, CDR2 YSLEER. This CDR3 contains 17 residues.

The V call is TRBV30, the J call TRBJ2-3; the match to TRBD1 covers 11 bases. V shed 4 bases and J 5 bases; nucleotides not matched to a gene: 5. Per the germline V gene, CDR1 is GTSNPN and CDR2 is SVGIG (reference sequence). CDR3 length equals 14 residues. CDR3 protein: CAWTGTGGRDTQYF. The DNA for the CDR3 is TGTGCCTGGACCGGGACAGGGGGGAGAGATACGCAGTATTTT.

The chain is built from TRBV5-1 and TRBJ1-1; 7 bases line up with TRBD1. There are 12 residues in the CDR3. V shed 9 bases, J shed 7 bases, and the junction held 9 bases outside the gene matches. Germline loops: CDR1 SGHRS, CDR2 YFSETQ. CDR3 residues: CATRGQLDEAFF. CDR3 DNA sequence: TGCGCCACCCGGGGACAGCTAGATGAAGCTTTCTTT.

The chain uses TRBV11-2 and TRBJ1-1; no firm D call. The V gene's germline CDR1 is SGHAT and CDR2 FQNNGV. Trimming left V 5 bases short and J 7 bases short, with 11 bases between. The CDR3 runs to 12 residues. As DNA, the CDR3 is TGTGCCAGCAGCATACAACCTTTTGAAGCTTTCTTT. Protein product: CASSIQPFEAFF.

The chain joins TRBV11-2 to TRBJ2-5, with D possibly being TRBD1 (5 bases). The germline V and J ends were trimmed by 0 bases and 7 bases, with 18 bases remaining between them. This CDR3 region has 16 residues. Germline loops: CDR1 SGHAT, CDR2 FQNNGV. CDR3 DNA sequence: TGTGCCAGCAGCTTAGAGAGCAGGGAACCGCCCTTGACCCAGTACTTC. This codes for CASSLESREPPLTQYF.

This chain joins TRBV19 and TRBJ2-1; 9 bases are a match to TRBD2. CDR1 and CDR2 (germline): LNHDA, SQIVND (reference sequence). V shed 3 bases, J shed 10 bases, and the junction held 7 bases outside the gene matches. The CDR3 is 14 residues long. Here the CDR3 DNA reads TGTGCCAGTAGTATCAGCGGGGGGAGGGTGGAGCAGTTCTTC. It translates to CASSISGGRVEQFF.

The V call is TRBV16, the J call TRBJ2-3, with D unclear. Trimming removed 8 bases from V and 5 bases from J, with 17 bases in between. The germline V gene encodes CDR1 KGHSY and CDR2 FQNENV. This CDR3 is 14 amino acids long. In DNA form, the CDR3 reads TGTGCCAGCCGCCTTATGGTCGGAGTAGATACGCAGTATTTT. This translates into CASRLMVGVDTQYF.

Here the CDR3 reads CASSGPQDRRTQYF. CDR3 in DNA: TGTGCCAGCAGCGGCCCTCAGGACAGGAGGACCCAGTACTTC. The J gene is TRBJ2-5, the V gene TRBV5-4; TRBD1 aligns across 7 bases. Per germline, CDR1 SGHNT and CDR2 YYREEE (reference sequence). The CDR3 has 14 residues. The J segment lost 7 bases and the V segment lost 4 bases, leaving 10 bases of the junction unmatched.

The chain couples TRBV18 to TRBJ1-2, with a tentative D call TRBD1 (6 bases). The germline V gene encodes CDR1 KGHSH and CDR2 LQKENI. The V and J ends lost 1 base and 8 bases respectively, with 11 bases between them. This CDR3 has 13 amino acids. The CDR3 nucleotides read TGTGCCAGCTCACCACGGGGGCTCGACGGCTACACCTTC. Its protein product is CASSPRGLDGYTF.

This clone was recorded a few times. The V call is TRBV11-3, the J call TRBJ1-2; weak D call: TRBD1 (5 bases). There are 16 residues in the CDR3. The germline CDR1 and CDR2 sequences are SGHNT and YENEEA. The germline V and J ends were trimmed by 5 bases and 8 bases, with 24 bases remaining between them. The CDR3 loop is CASSTPGHGGYAGYTF. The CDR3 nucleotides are TGTGCCAGCAGCACACCTGGTCATGGGGGGTATGCGGGCTACACCTTC.

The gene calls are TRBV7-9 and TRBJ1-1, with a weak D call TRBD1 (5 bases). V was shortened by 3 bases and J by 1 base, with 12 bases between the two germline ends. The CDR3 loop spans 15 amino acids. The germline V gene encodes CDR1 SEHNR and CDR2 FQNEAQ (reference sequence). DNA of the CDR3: TGTGCCAGCAGCTTTTTAGGGGCAGAGAACACTGAAGCTTTCTTT. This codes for CASSFLGAENTEAFF.

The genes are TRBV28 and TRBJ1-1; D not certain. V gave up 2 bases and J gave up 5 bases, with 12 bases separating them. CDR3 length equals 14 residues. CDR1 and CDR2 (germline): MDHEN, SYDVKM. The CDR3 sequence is CASSLPGLRTEAFF. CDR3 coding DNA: TGTGCCAGCAGTTTACCGGGTTTAAGGACTGAAGCTTTCTTT.

This CDR3 is CASSQKVPSGIGTYNEQFF. CDR3 sequence (DNA): TGTGCCAGCAGCCAAAAAGTTCCTAGCGGGATCGGGACTTACAATGAGCAGTTCTTC. V usage is TRBV3-1 (or the pseudogene TRBV3-2) and J usage is TRBJ2-1; TRBD2 matches 9 bases. V dropped 2 bases and J dropped 4; count of bases not matched to a gene: 15. Germline CDR1 reads LGHDT; CDR2 reads YNNKEL (reference sequence). The CDR3 runs to 19 residues.

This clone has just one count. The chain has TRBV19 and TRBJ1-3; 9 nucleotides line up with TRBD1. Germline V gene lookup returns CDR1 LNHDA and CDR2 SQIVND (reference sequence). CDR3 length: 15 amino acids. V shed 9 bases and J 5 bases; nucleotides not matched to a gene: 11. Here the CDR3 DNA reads TGTGCCAGCGCGCCCCCAGGACAGGGGAGAAACACCATATATTTT. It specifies CASAPPGQGRNTIYF.

The CDR3 spells CASSFTGQGRNEQFF. The CDR3 nucleotides are TGTGCCAGCAGTTTTACGGGACAGGGTAGGAATGAGCAGTTCTTC. J is TRBJ2-1 and V is TRBV6-5; TRBD1 matches at 9 bases. Trimming took 4 bases from V and 7 from J; bases not matched to a gene: 8. This CDR3 has 15 residues. The V gene's germline CDR1 is MNHEY and CDR2 SVGAGI.

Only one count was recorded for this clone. CDR3 DNA: TGTGCCAGCAGCTTAGTTGGGGGGGGTTACCACAATGAGCAGTTCTTC. This encodes CASSLVGGGYHNEQFF. The chain employs TRBV7-8 and TRBJ2-1; 7 bases are a match to TRBD2. This CDR3 has 16 amino acids. V dropped 1 base and J dropped 5; count of bases not matched to a gene: 8. The germline V gene encodes CDR1 SGHVS and CDR2 FQNEAQ.

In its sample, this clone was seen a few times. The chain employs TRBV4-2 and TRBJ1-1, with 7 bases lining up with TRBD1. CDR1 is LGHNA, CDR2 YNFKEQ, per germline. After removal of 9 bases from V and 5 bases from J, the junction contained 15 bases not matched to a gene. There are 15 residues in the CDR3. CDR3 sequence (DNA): TGTGCCAGTCGGGATCTTACAGGGGATCGGACTGAAGCTTTCTTT. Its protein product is CASRDLTGDRTEAFF.

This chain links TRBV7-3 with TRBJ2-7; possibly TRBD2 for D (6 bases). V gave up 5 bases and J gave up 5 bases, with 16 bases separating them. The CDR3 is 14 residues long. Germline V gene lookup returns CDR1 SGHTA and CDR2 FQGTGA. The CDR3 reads CASSPTHSSDEQYF. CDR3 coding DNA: TGTGCCAGCAGCCCCACCCATTCTAGCGACGAGCAGTACTTC. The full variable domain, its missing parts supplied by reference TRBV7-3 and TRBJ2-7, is GAGVSQTPSNKVTEKGKYVELRCDPISGHTALYWYRQSLGQGPEFLIYFQGTGAADDSGLPNDRFFAVRPEGSVSTLKIQRTERGDSAVYLCASSPTHSSDEQYFGPGTRLTVT.

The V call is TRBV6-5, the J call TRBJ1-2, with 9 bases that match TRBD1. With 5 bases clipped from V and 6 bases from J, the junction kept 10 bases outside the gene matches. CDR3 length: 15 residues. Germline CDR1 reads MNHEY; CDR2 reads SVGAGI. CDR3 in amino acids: CASSPTYGTGNGYTF. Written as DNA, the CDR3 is TGTGCCAGCAGTCCTACCTACGGGACAGGGAATGGCTACACCTTC.